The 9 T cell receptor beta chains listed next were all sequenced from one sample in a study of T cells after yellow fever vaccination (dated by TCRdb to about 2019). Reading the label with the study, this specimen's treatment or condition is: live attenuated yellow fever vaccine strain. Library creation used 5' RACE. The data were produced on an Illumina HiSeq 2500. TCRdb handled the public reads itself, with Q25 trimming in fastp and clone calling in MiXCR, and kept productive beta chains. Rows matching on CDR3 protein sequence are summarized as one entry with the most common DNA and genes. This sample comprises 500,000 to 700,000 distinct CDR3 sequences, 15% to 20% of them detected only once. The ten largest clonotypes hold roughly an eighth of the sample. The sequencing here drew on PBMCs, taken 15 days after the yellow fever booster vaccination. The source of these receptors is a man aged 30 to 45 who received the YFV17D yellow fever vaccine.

In DNA form, the CDR3 reads TGCAGTGCTAGAGGTGGGGGCAAGGACTATGGCTACACCTTC. Its protein product is CSARGGGKDYGYTF. This chain links TRBV20-1 with TRBJ1-2; tentative D call: TRBD1 (6 bases). The CDR3 extends over 14 amino acids. Trimming removed 1 base from V and 3 bases from J, with 12 bases in between. The germline V gene encodes CDR1 DFQATT and CDR2 SNEGSKA (reference sequence).

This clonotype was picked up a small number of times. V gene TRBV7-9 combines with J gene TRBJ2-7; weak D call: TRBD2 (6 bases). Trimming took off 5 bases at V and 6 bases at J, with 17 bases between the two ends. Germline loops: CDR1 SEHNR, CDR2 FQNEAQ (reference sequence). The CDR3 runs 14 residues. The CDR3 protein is CASSPLQTSSEQYF. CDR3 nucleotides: TGTGCCAGCAGCCCCCTACAGACTAGTTCCGAGCAGTACTTC.

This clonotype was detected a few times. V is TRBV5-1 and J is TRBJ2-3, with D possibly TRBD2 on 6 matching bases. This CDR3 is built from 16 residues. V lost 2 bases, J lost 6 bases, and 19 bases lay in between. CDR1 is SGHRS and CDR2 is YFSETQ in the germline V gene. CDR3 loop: CASSFGGANRADTQYF. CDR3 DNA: TGCGCCAGCAGCTTTGGAGGGGCTAATCGTGCGGATACGCAGTATTTT.

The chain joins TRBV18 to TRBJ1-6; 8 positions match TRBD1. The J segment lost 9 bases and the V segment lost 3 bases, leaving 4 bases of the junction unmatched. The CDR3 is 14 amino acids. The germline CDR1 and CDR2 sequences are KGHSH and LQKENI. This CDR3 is CASSPTGDGSPLHF. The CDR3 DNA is TGTGCCAGCTCACCGACAGGGGATGGTTCACCCCTCCACTTT.

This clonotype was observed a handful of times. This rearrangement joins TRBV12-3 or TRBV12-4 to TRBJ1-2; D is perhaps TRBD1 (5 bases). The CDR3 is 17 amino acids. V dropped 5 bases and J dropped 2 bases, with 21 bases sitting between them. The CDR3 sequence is CASSLGWGEGRNYGYTF. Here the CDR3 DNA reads TGTGCCAGCAGTCTAGGATGGGGGGAGGGACGCAACTATGGCTACACCTTC.

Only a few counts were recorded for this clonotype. As DNA, the CDR3 is TGTGCCAGCAGTTCCCTCCAGGGCGTTAACTATGGCTACACCTTC. Its protein is CASSSLQGVNYGYTF. The rearrangement joins TRBV27 to TRBJ1-2, with D tentatively TRBD1 (5 bases). Germline V CDR1 and CDR2: MNHEY, SMNVEV (reference sequence). This CDR3 spans 15 amino acids. V lost 4 bases and J lost 1, with 13 bases in between.

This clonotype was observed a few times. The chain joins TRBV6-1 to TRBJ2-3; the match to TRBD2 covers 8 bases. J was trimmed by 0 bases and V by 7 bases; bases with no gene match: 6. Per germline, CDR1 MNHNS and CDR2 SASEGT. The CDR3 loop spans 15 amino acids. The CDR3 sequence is CASIRSGRSTDTQYF. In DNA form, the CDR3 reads TGTGCCAGCATACGAAGCGGGAGAAGCACAGATACGCAGTATTTT.

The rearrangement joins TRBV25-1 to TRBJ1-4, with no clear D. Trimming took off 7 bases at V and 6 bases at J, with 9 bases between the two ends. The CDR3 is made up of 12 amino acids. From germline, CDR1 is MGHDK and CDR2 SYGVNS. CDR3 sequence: CASIFLDEKLFF. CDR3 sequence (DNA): TGTGCCAGCATCTTCTTGGATGAAAAACTGTTTTTT.

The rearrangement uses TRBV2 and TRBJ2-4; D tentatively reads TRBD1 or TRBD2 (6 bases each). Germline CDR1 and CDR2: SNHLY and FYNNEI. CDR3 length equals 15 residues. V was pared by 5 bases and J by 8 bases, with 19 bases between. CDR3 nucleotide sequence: TGTGCCAGCAGTACAGGAGGGCAGGGGTTGTACATTCAGTACTTC. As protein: CASSTGGQGLYIQYF.